Below are 25 T cell receptor beta chains sequenced from a single sample in a study of CD8 T cells in Susac syndrome. RNA totalling about 0.45 to 1 ug underwent reverse transcription with random hexamers. TCRdb reprocessed the immunoSEQ multiplex PCR reads with MiXCR, giving one entry per CDR3 protein. The profile shows about 120,000 distinct CDR3 sequences, approximately 90% of them singletons. What was sequenced was CD8+ T cells from PBMCs. Every receptor here comes from a human donor in good health.

V and J are TRBV7-2 and TRBJ1-6; no reliable D call. This CDR3 comprises 15 residues. The V end was cut by 5 bases, the J end by 11 bases, with 19 bases between. The germline CDR1 and CDR2 sequences are SGHTA and FQGNSA. CDR3 sequence (DNA): TGTGCCAGCAGCCGGCTAGGGATTACTGATCCACCCCTCCACTTT. Residues: CASSRLGITDPPLHF. The full variable domain, completed using reference TRBV7-2 and TRBJ1-6, is GAGVSQSPSNKVTEKGKDVELRCDPISGHTALYWYRQSLGQGLEFLIYFQGNSAPDKSGLPSDRFSAERTGGSVSTLTIQRTQQEDSAVYLCASSRLGITDPPLHFGNGTRLTVT.

DNA for the CDR3: TGTGCCAGCACCAGGACTAGCGGGCTATACAATGAGCAGTTCTTC. It translates to CASTRTSGLYNEQFF. This chain joins TRBV3-1 and TRBJ2-1, with TRBD2 matching 11 bases. Trimming removed 7 bases from V and 4 bases from J; junction bases left unmatched: 6. Germline V gene sequence: CDR1 LGHDT, CDR2 YNNKEL (reference sequence). The length of the CDR3 is 15 residues.

The rearrangement links TRBV28 to TRBJ1-2, with D tentatively TRBD1 (5 bases). Germline V gives CDR1 MDHEN, CDR2 SYDVKM. The CDR3 runs to 14 residues. Trimming removed 5 bases from V and 8 bases from J, with 18 bases in between. The CDR3 spells CASSTLQGPEGYTF. The CDR3 DNA reads TGTGCCAGCAGTACTCTCCAGGGCCCGGAGGGCTACACCTTC.

In its sample, this clonotype was seen once. The V gene is TRBV7-2, the J gene TRBJ1-2; TRBD1 might be the D (6 bases). CDR1 SGHTA and CDR2 FQGNSA come from the germline V gene. Trimming removed 5 bases from V and 7 bases from J, with 20 bases in between. The length of the CDR3 is 15 residues. CDR3 region: CASSTLRGGAAGYTF. The CDR3 coding sequence is TGTGCCAGCAGCACACTACGAGGGGGGGCCGCTGGCTACACCTTC.

This chain uses TRBV5-1 with TRBJ2-1, with 9 nucleotides matching TRBD2. The germline V gene has CDR1 SGHRS and CDR2 YFSETQ. CDR3 length: 15 residues. Unmatched junction bases numbered 3, after V lost 2 bases and J lost 3 bases. This CDR3 reads CASSLAGGRYNEQFF. DNA for the CDR3: TGCGCCAGCAGCTTAGCGGGGGGTCGCTACAATGAGCAGTTCTTC.

The chain couples TRBV7-9 to TRBJ2-3; D not resolved. CDR1 is SEHNR, CDR2 FQNEAQ, per germline (reference sequence). With 0 bases removed from V and 5 bases from J, the gap between germline ends came to 9 bases. CDR3 length: 14 residues. The CDR3 sequence is CASSLAPAGDTQYF. CDR3 nucleotides: TGTGCCAGCAGCTTAGCCCCGGCTGGAGATACGCAGTATTTT.

V usage is TRBV7-9 and J usage is TRBJ1-5; possible D gene TRBD1, 5 bases. This CDR3 has 14 residues. In germline, CDR1 is SEHNR, CDR2 FQNEAQ (reference sequence). Deletions cut 3 bases from V and 1 base from J, with 7 bases between. The CDR3, as DNA: TGTGCCAGCAGCTTCTCAGGGAGCAATCAGCCCCAGCATTTT. Translating it yields CASSFSGSNQPQHF.

The rearrangement uses TRBV30 and TRBJ1-1, with TRBD1 as a possible D gene (6 bases). Germline V gene lookup returns CDR1 GTSNPN and CDR2 SVGIG (reference sequence). Trimming took off 3 bases at V and 10 bases at J, with 18 bases between the two ends. The CDR3 loop spans 13 amino acids. CDR3 nucleotide sequence: TGTGCCTGGAGCCGAACCGTACAGGGTACAGCTTTCTTT. This sequence encodes CAWSRTVQGTAFF.

The CDR3 here is CASSQSWGPEAFF. In DNA, the CDR3 is TGTGCCAGCTCACAGTCGTGGGGCCCTGAAGCTTTCTTT. The chain employs TRBV18 and TRBJ1-1, with TRBD1 as a possible D gene (5 bases). V was shortened by 4 bases and J by 6 bases, with 12 bases between the two germline ends. The germline CDR1 and CDR2 sequences are KGHSH and LQKENI. The CDR3 spans 13 residues.

A single count supports this clonotype. The chain uses TRBV4-3 and TRBJ1-2; a weak D match, TRBD1 (6 bases). V was pared by 0 bases and J by 8 bases, with 13 bases between. The germline gives CDR1 LGHNA, CDR2 YSLEER. This CDR3 has 14 residues. CDR3 amino acids: CASSQEGPGEGYTF. DNA of the CDR3: TGCGCCAGCAGCCAAGAGGGTCCAGGGGAAGGCTACACCTTC.

The chain employs TRBV12-3 or TRBV12-4 and TRBJ1-1; D is unresolved. V was trimmed by 6 bases and J by 4 bases, leaving 12 bases between them. The CDR3 length is 13 residues. DNA of the CDR3: TGTGCCAGCAGCTCCAAGGGTGGCACTGAAGCTTTCTTT. Its protein is CASSSKGGTEAFF.

This rearrangement joins TRBV5-1 to TRBJ2-5; D possibly matches TRBD1 or TRBD2 (7 bases each). The CDR3 sequence is 15 residues long. Germline V gives CDR1 SGHRS, CDR2 YFSETQ. With 1 base removed from V and 5 bases from J, the gap between germline ends came to 15 bases. The CDR3 DNA is TGCGCCAGCAGCTTGTGGGAGGGGGCGGTGGAGACCCAGTACTTC. It is translated as CASSLWEGAVETQYF. Full variable domain (rest looked up from reference TRBV5-1 and TRBJ2-5): KAGVTQTPRYLIKTRGQQVTLSCSPISGHRSVSWYQQTPGQGLQFLFEYFSETQRNKGNFPGRFSGRQFSNSRSEMNVSTLELGDSALYLCASSLWEGAVETQYFGPGTRLLVL.

This chain's CDR3 is CASSLDKERWLITSSYEQYF. The CDR3 DNA follows: TGTGCCAGCAGCTTAGATAAGGAAAGGTGGCTCATTACGAGCTCCTACGAGCAGTACTTC. The chain is built from TRBV11-1 and TRBJ2-7; no firm D call. Trimming cost V 1 base and J 0 bases, with 25 bases left between them. The germline V gene encodes CDR1 SGHAT and CDR2 FQDESV (reference sequence). This CDR3 comprises 20 residues.

V is TRBV27 and J is TRBJ1-4; D is perhaps TRBD1 (5 bases). CDR3 size: 15 residues. CDR1 and CDR2 from the germline V gene are MNHEY and SMNVEV (reference sequence). Deletions cut 0 bases from V and 5 bases from J, with 10 bases between. The DNA for the CDR3 is TGTGCCAGCAGTTTATCGGAAAGGGGCAATGAAAAACTGTTTTTT. It codes for CASSLSERGNEKLFF. Complete variable domain (other parts from reference TRBV27 and TRBJ1-4): EAQVTQNPRYLITVTGKKLTVTCSQNMNHEYMSWYRQDPGLGLRQIYYSMNVEVTDKGDVPEGYKVSRKEKRNFPLILESPSPNQTSLYFCASSLSERGNEKLFFGSGTQLSVL.

V is TRBV20-1 and J is TRBJ2-7, with TRBD1 matching over 7 bases. Germline loops: CDR1 DFQATT, CDR2 SNEGSKA (reference sequence). CDR3 length equals 15 residues. After removal of 2 bases from V and 4 bases from J, the junction contained 11 bases not matched to a gene. The chain's CDR3 is CSARFSVRGTYEQYF. The CDR3 nucleotides read TGCAGTGCTAGATTTTCGGTCAGGGGGACATACGAGCAGTACTTC.

This clonotype turned up a few times. DNA of the CDR3: TGTGCCAGCAGCTGGGATAGCAATCAGCCCCAGCATTTT. This translates into CASSWDSNQPQHF. The chain couples TRBV7-8 to TRBJ1-5; D uncertain. CDR1 is SGHVS, CDR2 FQNEAQ, per germline. V lost 4 bases and J lost 0, with 4 bases in between. CDR3 length: 13 amino acids. The full variable domain, completed using reference TRBV7-8 and TRBJ1-5, is GAGVSQSPRYKVAKRGQDVALRCDPISGHVSLFWYQQALGQGPEFLTYFQNEAQLDKSGLPSDRFFAERPEGSVSTLKIQRTQQEDSAVYLCASSWDSNQPQHFGDGTRLSIL.

The chain couples TRBV7-2 to TRBJ1-5; D unclear. V gave up 2 bases and J gave up 0 bases, with 8 bases separating them. The CDR3 is made up of 15 amino acids. From germline, CDR1 is SGHTA and CDR2 FQGNSA. The CDR3 here is CASSLMGFSNQPQHF. The CDR3 coding sequence is TGTGCCAGCAGCTTAATGGGGTTTAGCAATCAGCCCCAGCATTTT.

The chain combines TRBV6-5 with TRBJ1-1; D is possibly TRBD1 (5 bases). Trimming pared 6 bases from V and 5 bases from J, leaving 19 bases between. The CDR3 runs 15 residues. Germline CDR1 reads MNHEY; CDR2 reads SVGAGI. The CDR3 sequence: CASRETRGYYTEAFF. Here the CDR3 DNA reads TGTGCCAGCAGGGAGACAAGGGGTTACTATACTGAAGCTTTCTTT.

Only a few counts were recorded for this clonotype. This chain links TRBV4-1 with TRBJ2-6, with 7 bases that match TRBD1. CDR1 is MGHRA and CDR2 is YSYEKL in the germline V gene. With 0 bases clipped from V and 0 bases from J, the junction kept 5 bases outside the gene matches. This CDR3 spans 18 amino acids. CDR3 sequence: CASSQERAGGSGANVLTF. The CDR3 DNA reads as TGCGCCAGCAGCCAAGAACGGGCAGGGGGCTCTGGGGCCAACGTCCTGACTTTC.

In DNA, the CDR3 is TGTGCCAGCAGTTTTAACGACAGGGCTTCTGGGGCCAACGTCCTGACTTTC. This sequence encodes CASSFNDRASGANVLTF. This chain connects TRBV27 to TRBJ2-6; 7 bases are a match to TRBD1. The CDR3 runs 17 residues. Germline CDR1 and CDR2: MNHEY and SMNVEV (reference sequence). V dropped 3 bases and J dropped 1; count of bases not matched to a gene: 6.

V usage is TRBV20-1 and J usage is TRBJ2-7, with D possibly being TRBD2 (6 bases). Germline lookup yields CDR1 DFQATT and CDR2 SNEGSKA (reference sequence). This CDR3 has 13 residues. CDR3 region: CSPTGVGGYEQYF. CDR3 nucleotides: TGCAGCCCGACGGGGGTGGGGGGCTACGAGCAGTACTTC.

Only a few counts were recorded for this clonotype. The chain employs TRBV13 and TRBJ1-2, with D perhaps TRBD1 (6 bases). V lost 5 bases and J lost 5, with 9 bases in between. Germline CDR1 and CDR2: PRHDT and FYEKMQ (reference sequence). The CDR3 contains 12 residues. CDR3 in amino acids: CASSLGTYGYTF. The CDR3 nucleotides read TGTGCCAGCAGCCTCGGGACATATGGCTACACCTTC. Drawing the rest from reference TRBV13 and TRBJ1-2, the complete variable domain is AAGVIQSPRHLIKEKRETATLKCYPIPRHDTVYWYQQGPGQDPQFLISFYEKMQSDKGSIPDRFSAQQFSDYHSELNMSSLELGDSALYFCASSLGTYGYTFGSGTRLTVV.

This clonotype was recorded a few times. The V gene is TRBV18, the J gene TRBJ2-2; TRBD1 is a possible D gene (5 bases). The CDR3 has 14 amino acids. Germline loops: CDR1 KGHSH, CDR2 LQKENI. The V gene lost 6 bases and the J gene lost 1 base, with 9 bases spanning the gap. The CDR3 protein is CASSPGQNTGELFF. CDR3 sequence (DNA): TGTGCCAGCTCGCCCGGACAGAACACCGGGGAGCTGTTTTTT.

V is TRBV20-1 and J is TRBJ1-1; TRBD1 matches at 9 bases. V dropped 4 bases and J dropped 5; count of bases not matched to a gene: 11. Germline CDR1 reads DFQATT; CDR2 reads SNEGSKA (reference sequence). CDR3 length: 15 amino acids. DNA for the CDR3: TGCAGTGCTACCACGGTGGCCGGGACAGGGACTGAAGCTTTCTTT. Translated, it gives CSATTVAGTGTEAFF.

This clonotype was found a few times. V usage is TRBV6-2 or TRBV6-3 and J usage is TRBJ2-7, with TRBD2 matching 9 bases. The CDR3 is 13 residues long. CDR1 and CDR2 (germline): MNHEY, SVGEGT. After removal of 6 bases from V and 0 bases from J, the junction contained 0 bases not matched to a gene. The CDR3 spells CASRTSGSYEQYF. For the CDR3, the DNA is TGTGCCAGCAGGACTAGCGGCTCCTACGAGCAGTACTTC.